This entry describes one T cell receptor (beta chain). The antigen remains unidentified. Through template switching, UMIs that included a 6-nucleotide sample barcode were added. Reprocessing the 5' RACE reads, TCRdb reports a single entry for every CDR3 protein and omits DNA. This sample contains roughly 330,000 distinct CDR3 sequences. The sample comes from a study of monozygotic twins with inflammatory bowel disease. CDR3 length: 15 amino acids. In germline, CDR1 is DFQATT, CDR2 SNEGSKA (reference sequence). Regarding the study as a whole: None of the different T cell subtypes could be distinguished from one another.

The sample consisted of blood. The chain is built from TRBV20-1 and TRBJ2-5; the TCRdb call, TRBD1, lacks DNA for checking. The clonotype was recovered from a human donor with ulcerative colitis or Crohn's disease, or a healthy co-twin of an affected twin (not recorded which). The CDR3 loop is CSASGAAGAQETQYF.